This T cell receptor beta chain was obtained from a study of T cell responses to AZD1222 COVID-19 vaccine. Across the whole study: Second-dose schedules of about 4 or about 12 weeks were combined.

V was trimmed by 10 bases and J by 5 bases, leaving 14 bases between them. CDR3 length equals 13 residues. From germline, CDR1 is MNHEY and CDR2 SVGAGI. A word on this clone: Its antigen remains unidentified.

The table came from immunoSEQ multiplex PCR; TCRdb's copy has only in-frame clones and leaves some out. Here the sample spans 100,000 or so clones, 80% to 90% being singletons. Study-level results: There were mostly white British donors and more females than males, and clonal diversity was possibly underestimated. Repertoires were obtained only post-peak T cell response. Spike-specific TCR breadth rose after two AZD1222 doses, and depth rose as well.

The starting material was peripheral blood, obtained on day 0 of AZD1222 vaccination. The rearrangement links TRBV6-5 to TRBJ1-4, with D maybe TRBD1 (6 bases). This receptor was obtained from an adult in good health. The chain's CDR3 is CATLAGDNEKLFF. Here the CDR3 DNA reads TGTGCCACCCTGGCAGGGGACAATGAAAAACTGTTTTTT.